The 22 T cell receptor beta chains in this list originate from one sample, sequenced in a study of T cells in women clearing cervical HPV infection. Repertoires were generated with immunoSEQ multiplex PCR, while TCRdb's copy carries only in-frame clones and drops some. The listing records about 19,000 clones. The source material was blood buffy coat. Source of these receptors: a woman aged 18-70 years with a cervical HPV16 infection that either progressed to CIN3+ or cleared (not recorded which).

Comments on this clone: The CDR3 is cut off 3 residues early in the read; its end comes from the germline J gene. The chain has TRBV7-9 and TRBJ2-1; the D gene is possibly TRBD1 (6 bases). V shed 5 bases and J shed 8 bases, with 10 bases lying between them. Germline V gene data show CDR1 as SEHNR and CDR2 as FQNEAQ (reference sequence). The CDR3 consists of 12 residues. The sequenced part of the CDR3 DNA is TGTGCCAGCAGCCCAGGGGTGGATGAG. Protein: CASSPGVDE. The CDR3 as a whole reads CASSPGVDEQFF.

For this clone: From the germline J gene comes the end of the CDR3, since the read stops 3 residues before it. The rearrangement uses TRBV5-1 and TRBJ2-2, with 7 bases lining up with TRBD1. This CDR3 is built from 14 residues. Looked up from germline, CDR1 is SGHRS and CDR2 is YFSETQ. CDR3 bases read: TGCGCCAGCAGTCTGGGACAGTATAATTCACCG. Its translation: CASSLGQYNSP. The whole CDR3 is CASSLGQYNSPLFF.

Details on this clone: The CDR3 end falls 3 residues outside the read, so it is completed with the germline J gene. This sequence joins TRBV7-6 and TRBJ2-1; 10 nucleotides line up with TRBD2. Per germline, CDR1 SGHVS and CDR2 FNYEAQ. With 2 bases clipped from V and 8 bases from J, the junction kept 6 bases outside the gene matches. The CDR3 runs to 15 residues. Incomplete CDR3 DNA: TGTGCCAGCAGCTTAAGACCTAGCGGGGGCGATGAG. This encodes CASSLRPSGGDE. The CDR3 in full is CASSLRPSGGDEQFF.

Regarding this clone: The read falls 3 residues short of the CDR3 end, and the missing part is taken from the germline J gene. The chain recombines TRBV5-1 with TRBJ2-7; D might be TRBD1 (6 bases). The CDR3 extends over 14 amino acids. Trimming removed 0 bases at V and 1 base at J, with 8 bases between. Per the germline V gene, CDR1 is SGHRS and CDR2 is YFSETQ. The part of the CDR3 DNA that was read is TGCGCCAGCAGCTTGGGGGGGACATCCTACGAG. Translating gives CASSLGGTSYE. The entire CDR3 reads CASSLGGTSYEQYF.

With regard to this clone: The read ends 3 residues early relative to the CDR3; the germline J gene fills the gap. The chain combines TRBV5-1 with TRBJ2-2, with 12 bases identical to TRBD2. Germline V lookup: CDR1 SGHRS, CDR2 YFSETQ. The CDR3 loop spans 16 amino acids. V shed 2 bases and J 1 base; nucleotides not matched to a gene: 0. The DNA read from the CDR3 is TGCGCCAGCAGCTTACTAGCGGGGGGGAACACCGGGGAG. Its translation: CASSLLAGGNTGE. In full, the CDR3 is CASSLLAGGNTGELFF.

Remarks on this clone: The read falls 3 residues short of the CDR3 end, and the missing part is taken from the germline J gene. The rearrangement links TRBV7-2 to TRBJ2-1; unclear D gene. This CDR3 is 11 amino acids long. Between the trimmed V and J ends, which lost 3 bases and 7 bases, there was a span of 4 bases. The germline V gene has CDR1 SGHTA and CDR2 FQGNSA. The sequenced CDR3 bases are TGTGCCAGCAGCTTTTCAAATGAG. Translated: CASSFSNE. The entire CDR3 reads CASSFSNEQFF.

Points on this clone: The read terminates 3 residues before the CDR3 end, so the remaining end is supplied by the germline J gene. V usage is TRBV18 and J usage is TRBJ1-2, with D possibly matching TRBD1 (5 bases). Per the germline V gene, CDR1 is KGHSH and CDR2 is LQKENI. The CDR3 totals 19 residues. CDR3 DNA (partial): TGTGCCAGCTCACCATACCCCGGACTAGCGGGGGGGAACTACAATGAC. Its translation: CASSPYPGLAGGNYND. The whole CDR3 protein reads CASSPYPGLAGGNYNDYTF.

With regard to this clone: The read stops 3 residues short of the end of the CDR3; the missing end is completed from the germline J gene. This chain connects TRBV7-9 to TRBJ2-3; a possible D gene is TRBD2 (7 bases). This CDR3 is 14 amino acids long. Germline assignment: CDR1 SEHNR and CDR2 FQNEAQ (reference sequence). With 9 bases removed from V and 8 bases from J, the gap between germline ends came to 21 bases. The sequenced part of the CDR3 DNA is TGTGCCAGTTCCCCCGGGCAGGGGAGGGCTACG. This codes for CASSPGQGRAT. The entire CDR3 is CASSPGQGRATQYF.

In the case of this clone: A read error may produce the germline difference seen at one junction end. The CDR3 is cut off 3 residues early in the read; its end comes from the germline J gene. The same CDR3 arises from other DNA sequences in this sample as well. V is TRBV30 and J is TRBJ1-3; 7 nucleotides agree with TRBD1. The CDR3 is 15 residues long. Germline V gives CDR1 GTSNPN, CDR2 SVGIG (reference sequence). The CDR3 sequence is CAWSRGQNSGNTIYF. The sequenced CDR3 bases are TGTGCCTGGAGCCGGGGACAGAACTCTGGAAACACG.

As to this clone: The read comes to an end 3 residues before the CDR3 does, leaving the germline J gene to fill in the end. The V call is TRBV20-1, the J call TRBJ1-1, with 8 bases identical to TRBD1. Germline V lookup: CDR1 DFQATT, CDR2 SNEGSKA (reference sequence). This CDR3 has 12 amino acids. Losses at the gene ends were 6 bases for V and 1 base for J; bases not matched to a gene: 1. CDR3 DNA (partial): TGCAGTGCAGGGACAGGGAACACTGAA. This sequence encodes CSAGTGNTE. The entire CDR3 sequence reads CSAGTGNTEAFF.

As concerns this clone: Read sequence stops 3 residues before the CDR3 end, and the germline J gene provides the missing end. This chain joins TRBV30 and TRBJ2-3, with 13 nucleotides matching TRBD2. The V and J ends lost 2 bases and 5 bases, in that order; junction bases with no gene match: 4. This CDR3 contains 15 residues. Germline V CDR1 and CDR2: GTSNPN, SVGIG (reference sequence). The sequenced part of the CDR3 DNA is TGTGCCTGGAGTCTACTAGCGGGGGGGATAGATACG. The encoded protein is CAWSLLAGGIDT. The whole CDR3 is CAWSLLAGGIDTQYF.

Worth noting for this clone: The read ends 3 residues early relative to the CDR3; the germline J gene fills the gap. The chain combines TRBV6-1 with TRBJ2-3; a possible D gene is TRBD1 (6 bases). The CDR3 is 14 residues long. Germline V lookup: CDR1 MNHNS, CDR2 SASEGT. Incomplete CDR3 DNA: TGTGCCAGCAGTGAGTCCTGGGGGCCATCCGCG. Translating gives CASSESWGPSA. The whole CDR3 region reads CASSESWGPSAQYF.

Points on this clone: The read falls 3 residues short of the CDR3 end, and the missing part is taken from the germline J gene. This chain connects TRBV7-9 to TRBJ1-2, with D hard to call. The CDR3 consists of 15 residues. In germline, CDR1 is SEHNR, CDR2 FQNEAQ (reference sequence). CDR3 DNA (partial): TGTGCCAGCAGCTTCGTCCCTAGCTCCTACAATGAC. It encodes CASSFVPSSYND. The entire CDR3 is CASSFVPSSYNDYTF.

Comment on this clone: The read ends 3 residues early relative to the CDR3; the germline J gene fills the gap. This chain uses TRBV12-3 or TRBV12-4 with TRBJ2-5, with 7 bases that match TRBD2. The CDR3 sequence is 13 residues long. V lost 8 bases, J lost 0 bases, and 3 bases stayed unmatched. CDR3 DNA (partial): TGTGCCAGCGGCGGGGGTAACCAAGAGACC. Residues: CASGGGNQET. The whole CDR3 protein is CASGGGNQETQYF.

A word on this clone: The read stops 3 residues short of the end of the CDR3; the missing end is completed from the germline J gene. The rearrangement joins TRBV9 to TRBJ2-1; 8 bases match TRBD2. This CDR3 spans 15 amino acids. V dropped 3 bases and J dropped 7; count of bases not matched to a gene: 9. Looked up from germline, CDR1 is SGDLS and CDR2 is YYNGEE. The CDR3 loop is CASSGSGVTGNEQFF. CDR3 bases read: TGTGCCAGCAGCGGTAGCGGGGTCACAGGGAATGAG.

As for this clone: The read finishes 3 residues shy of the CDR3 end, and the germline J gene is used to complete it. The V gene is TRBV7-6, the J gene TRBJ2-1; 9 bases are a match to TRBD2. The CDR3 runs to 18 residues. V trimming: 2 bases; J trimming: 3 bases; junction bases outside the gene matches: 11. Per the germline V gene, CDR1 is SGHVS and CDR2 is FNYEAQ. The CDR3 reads CASSLSAGGPKDYNEQFF. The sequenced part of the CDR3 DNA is TGTGCCAGCAGCTTATCGGCGGGGGGGCCGAAAGACTACAATGAG.

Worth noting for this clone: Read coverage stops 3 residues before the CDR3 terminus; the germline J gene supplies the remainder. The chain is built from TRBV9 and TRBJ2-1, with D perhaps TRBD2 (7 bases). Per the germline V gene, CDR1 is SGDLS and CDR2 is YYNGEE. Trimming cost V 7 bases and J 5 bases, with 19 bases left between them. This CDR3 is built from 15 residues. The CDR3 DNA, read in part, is TGTGCCAGCGCTGTAGGGGGGGGCGCCCACAATGAG. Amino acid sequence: CASAVGGGAHNE. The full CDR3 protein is CASAVGGGAHNEQFF.

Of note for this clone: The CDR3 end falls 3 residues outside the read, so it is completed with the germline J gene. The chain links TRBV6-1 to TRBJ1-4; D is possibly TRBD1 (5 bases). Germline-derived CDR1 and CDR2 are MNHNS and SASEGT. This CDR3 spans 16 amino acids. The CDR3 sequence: CASSGLAGSGANVLFF. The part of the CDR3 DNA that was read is TGTGCCAGCAGTGGACTAGCGGGCTCTGGGGCCAACGTA.

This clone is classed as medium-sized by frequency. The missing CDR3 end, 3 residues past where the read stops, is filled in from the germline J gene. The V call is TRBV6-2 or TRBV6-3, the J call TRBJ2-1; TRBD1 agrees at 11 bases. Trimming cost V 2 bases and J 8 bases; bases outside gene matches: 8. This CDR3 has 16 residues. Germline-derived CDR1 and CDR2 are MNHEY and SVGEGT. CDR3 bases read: TGTGCCAGCAGTTACGTGCCGGGACAGGGGGTCGATGAG. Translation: CASSYVPGQGVDE. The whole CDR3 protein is CASSYVPGQGVDEQFF.

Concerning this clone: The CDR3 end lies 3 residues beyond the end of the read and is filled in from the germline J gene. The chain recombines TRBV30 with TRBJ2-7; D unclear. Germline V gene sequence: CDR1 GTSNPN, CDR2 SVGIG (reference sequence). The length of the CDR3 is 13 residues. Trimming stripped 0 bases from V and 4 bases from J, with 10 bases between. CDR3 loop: CAWSVWQAYEQYF. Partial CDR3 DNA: TGTGCCTGGAGTGTTTGGCAGGCATACGAG.

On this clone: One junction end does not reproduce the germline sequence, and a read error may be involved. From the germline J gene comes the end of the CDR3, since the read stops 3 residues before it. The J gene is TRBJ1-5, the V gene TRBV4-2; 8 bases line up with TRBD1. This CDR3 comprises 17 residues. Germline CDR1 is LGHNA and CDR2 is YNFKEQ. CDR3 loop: CASSQGSGQGFYQPQHF. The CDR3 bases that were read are TGCGCCAGCAGCCAAGGTTCCGGACAGGGTTTCTATCAGCCC.

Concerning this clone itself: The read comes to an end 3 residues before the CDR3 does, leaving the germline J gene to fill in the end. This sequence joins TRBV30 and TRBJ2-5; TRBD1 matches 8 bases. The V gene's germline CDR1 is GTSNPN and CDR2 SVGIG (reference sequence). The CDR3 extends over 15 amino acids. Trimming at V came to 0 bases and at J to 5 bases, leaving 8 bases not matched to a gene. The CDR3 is CAWSVQTGVRETQYF. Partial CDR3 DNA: TGTGCCTGGAGTGTACAGACAGGGGTGCGGGAGACC.